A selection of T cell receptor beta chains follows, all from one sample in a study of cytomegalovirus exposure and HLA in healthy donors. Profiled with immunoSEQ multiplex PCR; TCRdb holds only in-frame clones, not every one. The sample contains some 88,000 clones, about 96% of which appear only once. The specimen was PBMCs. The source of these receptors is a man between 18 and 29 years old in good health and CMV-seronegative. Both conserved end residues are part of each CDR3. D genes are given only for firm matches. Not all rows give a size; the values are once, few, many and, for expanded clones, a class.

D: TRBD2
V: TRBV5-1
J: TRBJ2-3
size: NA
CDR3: CASSWGTTASDTQYF
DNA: TGCGCCAGCAGCTGGGGGACTACCGCCTCAGATACGCAGTATTTT

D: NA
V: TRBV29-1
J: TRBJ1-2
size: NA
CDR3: CSVVQGYYGYTF
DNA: TGCAGCGTTGTTCAGGGTTACTATGGCTACACCTTC

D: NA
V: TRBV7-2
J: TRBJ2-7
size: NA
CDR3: CASSLVTGNEQYF
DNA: TGTGCCAGCAGCTTAGTAACGGGGAACGAGCAGTACTTC

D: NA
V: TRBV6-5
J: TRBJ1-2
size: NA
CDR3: CASSKGANYGYTF
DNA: TGTGCCAGCAGTAAAGGAGCTAACTATGGCTACACCTTC

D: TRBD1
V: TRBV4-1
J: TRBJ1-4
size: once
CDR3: CASSKTGTGSEKLFF
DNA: TGCGCCAGCAGTAAAACCGGGACAGGGAGCGAAAAACTGTTTTTT

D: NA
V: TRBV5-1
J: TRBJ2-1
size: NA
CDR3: CASRSGSGSLEQFF
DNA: TGCGCCAGCAGATCAGGAAGCGGCAGTTTAGAGCAGTTCTTC

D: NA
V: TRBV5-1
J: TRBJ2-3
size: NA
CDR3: CASSSPPKETDTQYF
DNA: TGCGCCAGCAGTTCTCCCCCTAAGGAGACAGATACGCAGTATTTT

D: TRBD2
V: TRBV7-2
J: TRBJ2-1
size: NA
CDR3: CASSPTGTSGSLSNEQFF
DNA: TGTGCCAGCAGCCCTACCGGGACTAGCGGGAGTCTTTCCAATGAGCAGTTCTTC

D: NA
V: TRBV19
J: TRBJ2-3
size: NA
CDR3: CASSIDLAGGDTQYF
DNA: TGTGCCAGTAGTATAGATCTAGCAGGAGGGGATACGCAGTATTTT

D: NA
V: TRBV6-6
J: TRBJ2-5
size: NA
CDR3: CASSYERMYQETQYF
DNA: TGTGCCAGCAGTTACGAGCGGATGTACCAAGAGACCCAGTACTTC

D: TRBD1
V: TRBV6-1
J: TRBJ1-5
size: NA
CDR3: CASSEGQISNQPQHF
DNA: TGTGCCAGCAGTGAGGGACAGATTAGCAATCAGCCCCAGCATTTT

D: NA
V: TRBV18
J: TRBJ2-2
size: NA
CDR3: CASSPGATGELFF
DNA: TGTGCCAGCTCACCAGGGGCTACCGGGGAGCTGTTTTTT

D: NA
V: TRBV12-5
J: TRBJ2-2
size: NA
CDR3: CASGLGTTQKNDGELFF
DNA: TGTGCTAGTGGTTTGGGGACTACCCAAAAAAACGACGGGGAGCTGTTTTTT

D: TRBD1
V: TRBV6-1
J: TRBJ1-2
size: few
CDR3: CASSVTGQPNYGYTF
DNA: TGTGCCAGCAGTGTCACGGGACAGCCTAACTATGGCTACACCTTC

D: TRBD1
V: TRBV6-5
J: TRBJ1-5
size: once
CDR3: CASSSGTGVQPQHF
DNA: TGTGCCAGCAGCTCCGGGACAGGGGTTCAGCCCCAGCATTTT

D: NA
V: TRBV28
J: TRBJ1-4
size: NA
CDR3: CASSSQWRTAGEKLFF
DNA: TGTGCCAGCAGTTCACAATGGCGGACAGCTGGGGAAAAACTGTTTTTT

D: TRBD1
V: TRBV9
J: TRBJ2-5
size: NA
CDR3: CASSGHGQGGLTEETQYF
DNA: TGTGCCAGCAGCGGACATGGACAGGGGGGGTTAACAGAAGAGACCCAGTACTTC

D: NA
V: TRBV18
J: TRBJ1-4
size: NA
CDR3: CASSPPNLWGTNEKLFF
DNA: TGTGCCAGCTCACCACCGAATCTTTGGGGCACAAATGAAAAACTGTTTTTT

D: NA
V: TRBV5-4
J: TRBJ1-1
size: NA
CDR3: CASSLEAVNTEAFF
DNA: TGTGCCAGCAGCTTGGAGGCGGTTAACACTGAAGCTTTCTTT

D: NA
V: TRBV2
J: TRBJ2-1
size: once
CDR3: CATAREYNEQFF
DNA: TGTGCCACCGCGAGGGAATACAATGAGCAGTTCTTC

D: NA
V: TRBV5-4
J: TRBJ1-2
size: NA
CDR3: CASSSETGSYYGYTF
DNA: TGTGCCAGCAGCTCGGAAACAGGGTCATACTATGGCTACACCTTC

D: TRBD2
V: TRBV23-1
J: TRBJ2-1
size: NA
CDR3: CASSQSQSGRIDNEQFF
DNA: TGCGCCAGCAGTCAATCCCAAAGCGGGAGAATCGACAATGAGCAGTTCTTC

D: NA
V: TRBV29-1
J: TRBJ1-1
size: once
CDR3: CSVERRDEAFF
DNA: TGCAGCGTAGAGCGGCGGGACGAAGCTTTCTTT

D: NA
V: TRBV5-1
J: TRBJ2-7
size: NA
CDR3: CASSLDFYEQYF
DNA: TGCGCCAGCAGCTTGGACTTCTACGAGCAGTACTTC